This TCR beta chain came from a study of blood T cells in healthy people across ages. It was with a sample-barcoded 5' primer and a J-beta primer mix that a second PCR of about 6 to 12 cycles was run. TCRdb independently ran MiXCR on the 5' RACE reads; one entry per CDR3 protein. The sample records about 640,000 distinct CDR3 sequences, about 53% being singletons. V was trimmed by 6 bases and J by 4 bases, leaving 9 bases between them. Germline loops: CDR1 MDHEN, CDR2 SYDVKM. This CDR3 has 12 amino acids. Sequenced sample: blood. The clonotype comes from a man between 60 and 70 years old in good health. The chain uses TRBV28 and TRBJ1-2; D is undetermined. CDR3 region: CASSGAGYGYTF. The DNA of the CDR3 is TGTGCCAGCAGCGGCGCAGGCTATGGCTACACCTTC.